This T cell receptor beta chain comes out of a study of neurological immune-mediated disorders. From the 5' RACE reads, TCRdb called clonotypes with MiXCR, one entry per CDR3 protein. Counted here are about 45,000 distinct CDR3 sequences, roughly 13% occurring once; the ten biggest clones make up roughly an eighth. This clonotype occurred many times. The V end was cut by 0 bases, the J end by 4 bases, with 7 bases between. Germline V gives CDR1 SGHRS, CDR2 YFSETQ. CDR3 length equals 13 residues. The sample's time point: longitudinal time-point 3. The study drew its healthy controls from blood bank volunteers in Maryland, USA. PBMCs stored at -80 C, 2 million in total, were the source of the unsorted libraries.

The sequenced sample consisted of PBMCs. This receptor was obtained from a man younger than 40 in good health. The chain has TRBV5-1 and TRBJ2-5, with D perhaps TRBD2 (5 bases). The DNA for the CDR3 is TGCGCCAGCAGCTTGGCCGAGGGAGAGACCCAGTACTTC. Translation: CASSLAEGETQYF.